This T cell receptor beta chain is from a study of blood T cell repertoires in COVID-19. Study at large: Samples of COVID-19 (acute and convalescent) were obtained from the United States, Italy and Spain. Sources were T cells, B-cell-depleted T cells, or PBMCs; the material itself was cDNA or gDNA.

The CDR3 runs 15 residues. V lost 0 bases to trimming and J lost 0 bases, with 8 bases between them. Per germline, CDR1 SGHVS and CDR2 FNYEAQ. Study processing details: Amplifying reference gene primers gave estimates of nucleated cell counts. Profiled with immunoSEQ multiplex PCR; TCRdb holds only in-frame clones, not every one. The V and J calls and clone size come from that table; D and trimming were worked out from the DNA. Here the sample spans tens of thousands of clones, 80% being singletons. The sample consisted of peripheral blood. V usage is TRBV7-6 and J usage is TRBJ1-1; D unclear. The sequence came from a woman aged 70-85 years with acute or convalescent COVID-19. This CDR3 is CASSLAQEMNTEAFF. CDR3 nucleotides: TGTGCCAGCAGCTTAGCGCAGGAAATGAACACTGAAGCTTTCTTT.